These 27 T cell receptor beta chains share one sample of origin, sequenced in a study of cytomegalovirus exposure and HLA in healthy donors. Amplification used 60 Vbeta primers and 13 Jbeta primers. Profiling relied on immunoSEQ multiplex PCR, and the TCRdb table lists in-frame clones only, not all of them. The profile shows roughly 78,000 clones, around 60% of them singletons. Material: PBMCs. Receptor source: a man aged 30-40 years in good health and CMV-seropositive.

The rearrangement uses TRBV7-9 and TRBJ2-3; 8 bases are shared with TRBD2. V dropped 8 bases and J dropped 6; count of bases not matched to a gene: 13. Germline V gene lookup returns CDR1 SEHNR and CDR2 FQNEAQ (reference sequence). The CDR3 contains 15 residues. Here the CDR3 DNA reads TGTGCCAGCTGCCGGGAGGGAGGCTTTCTGGATACGCAGTATTTT. Its protein product is CASCREGGFLDTQYF.

The rearrangement links TRBV7-2 to TRBJ1-3, with D hard to call. Germline V lookup: CDR1 SGHTA, CDR2 FQGNSA. The CDR3 covers 13 residues. The germline V and J ends were trimmed by 6 bases and 0 bases, with 6 bases remaining between them. This CDR3 reads CASSPISGNTIYF. CDR3 nucleotide sequence: TGTGCCAGCAGTCCAATCTCTGGAAACACCATATATTTT.

This clone was counted only a few times. The rearrangement links TRBV2 to TRBJ2-2, with 9 bases fitting TRBD1. Germline lookup yields CDR1 SNHLY and CDR2 FYNNEI. V was clipped by 7 bases and J by 4 bases; unmatched bases: 10. CDR3 length: 16 amino acids. CDR3 sequence: CASNPGRQGGTGELFF. CDR3 nucleotides: TGTGCCAGCAACCCAGGTAGACAGGGGGGCACCGGGGAGCTGTTTTTT.

The chain links TRBV28 to TRBJ1-4; D might be TRBD1 (6 bases). The CDR3 totals 16 residues. In germline, CDR1 is MDHEN, CDR2 SYDVKM. V gave up 4 bases and J gave up 4 bases, with 16 bases separating them. CDR3 sequence reads: CASSWTVGRGNEKLFF. CDR3 DNA sequence: TGTGCCAGCAGTTGGACAGTCGGGAGGGGTAATGAAAAACTGTTTTTT.

The chain couples TRBV2 to TRBJ2-4, with 8 bases fitting TRBD1. There are 11 residues in the CDR3. J was trimmed by 11 bases and V by 6 bases; bases with no gene match: 3. CDR1 is SNHLY, CDR2 FYNNEI, per germline. The CDR3 is CASRDRALQYF. As DNA, the CDR3 is TGTGCCAGCAGGGACAGGGCTCTTCAGTACTTC.

The V call is TRBV28, the J call TRBJ2-5; weak D call: TRBD1 (8 bases). Germline CDR1 reads MDHEN; CDR2 reads SYDVKM. CDR3 length: 15 residues. V lost 7 bases to trimming and J lost 5 bases, with 20 bases between them. For the CDR3, the DNA is TGTGCCAGCAAATTACAGGGGGGGCTAGTGGAGACCCAGTACTTC. As protein: CASKLQGGLVETQYF. The whole variable domain, remainder taken from reference TRBV28 and TRBJ2-5, is DVKVTQSSRYLVKRTGEKVFLECVQDMDHENMFWYRQDPGLGLRLIYFSYDVKMKEKGDIPEGYSVSREKKERFSLILESASTNQTSMYLCASKLQGGLVETQYFGPGTRLLVL.

The genes are TRBV6-1 and TRBJ2-5; 12 bases agree with TRBD2. The trim removed 10 bases at V and 4 bases at J, leaving 10 bases unmatched. The CDR3 consists of 15 residues. Per the germline V gene, CDR1 is MNHNS and CDR2 is SASEGT. The CDR3 loop reads CATSGGAAVVETQYF. The CDR3 DNA sequence: TGTGCCACTAGCGGGGGGGCCGCGGTGGTAGAGACCCAGTACTTC.

There are many counts of this clone. The V gene is TRBV5-1, the J gene TRBJ1-1; D is ambiguous. Trimming pared 4 bases from V and 5 bases from J, leaving 12 bases between. In germline, CDR1 is SGHRS, CDR2 YFSETQ. There are 13 residues in the CDR3. The CDR3 sequence is CASSPGGWTEAFF. The CDR3 DNA is TGCGCCAGCAGCCCGGGAGGGTGGACTGAAGCTTTCTTT.

In its sample, this clone was seen a few times. This chain joins TRBV6-5 and TRBJ1-1; TRBD1 agrees at 7 bases. After removal of 5 bases from V and 11 bases from J, the junction contained 11 bases not matched to a gene. CDR1 is MNHEY and CDR2 is SVGAGI in the germline V gene. The CDR3 is 13 amino acids. This CDR3 reads CASSVDQGVRAFF. The CDR3 DNA reads as TGTGCCAGCAGTGTGGATCAGGGGGTCCGGGCTTTCTTT.

V usage is TRBV10-2 and J usage is TRBJ2-1; D is ambiguous. The CDR3 is made up of 12 amino acids. Between the trimmed V and J ends, which lost 5 bases and 4 bases, there was a span of 6 bases. Germline CDR1 WSHSY, CDR2 SAAADI. CDR3 DNA sequence: TGCGCCAGCAGTTTAGTGTACAATGAGCAGTTCTTC. This gives the protein CASSLVYNEQFF.

V gene TRBV29-1 combines with J gene TRBJ2-5; TRBD1 aligns across 8 bases. J was trimmed by 4 bases and V by 6 bases; bases with no gene match: 7. This CDR3 has 13 residues. The germline V gene has CDR1 SQVTM and CDR2 ANQGSEA. The CDR3 region is CSVARGRGETQYF. In DNA form, the CDR3 reads TGCAGCGTCGCCAGGGGGCGAGGAGAGACCCAGTACTTC.

This clone was counted only a few times. The chain joins TRBV10-3 to TRBJ2-7, with TRBD2 matching 9 bases. There are 15 residues in the CDR3. From germline, CDR1 is ENHRY and CDR2 SYGVKD. V gave up 3 bases and J gave up 2 bases; unmatched junction bases: 5. The CDR3 loop reads CAISDKAGGPYEQYF. DNA for the CDR3: TGTGCCATCAGTGACAAAGCGGGAGGCCCCTACGAGCAGTACTTC.

Notes on this clone: It is likely a read error, because the conserved phenylalanine at the end of the CDR3 is missing. The chain has TRBV19 and TRBJ2-2; 7 bases map to TRBD1. This CDR3 has 15 residues. Germline lookup yields CDR1 LNHDA and CDR2 SQIVND (reference sequence). J was trimmed by 2 bases and V by 6 bases; bases with no gene match: 6. Here the CDR3 reads CASRTQGRNTGELFS. The CDR3 nucleotides are TGTGCCAGTAGGACACAGGGGCGAAACACCGGGGAGCTGTTTTCT.

The chain is built from TRBV4-2 and TRBJ2-3, with 13 bases aligning to TRBD2. CDR1 LGHNA and CDR2 YNFKEQ come from the germline V gene. The CDR3 spans 16 residues. The V segment lost 4 bases and the J segment 6 bases; nucleotides outside the gene matches: 7. The CDR3 protein is CASSPRTSGSVDTQYF. The CDR3 DNA sequence: TGTGCCAGCAGCCCTAGGACTAGCGGGAGTGTGGATACGCAGTATTTT.

This clone came up a few times. The genes are TRBV6-5 and TRBJ1-6, with D perhaps matching TRBD1 (5 bases). This CDR3 spans 15 amino acids. V dropped 0 bases and J dropped 9 bases, with 12 bases sitting between them. The germline CDR1 and CDR2 sequences are MNHEY and SVGAGI. In nucleotides, the CDR3 is TGTGCCAGCAGTTACTCGCAGGGTGGGCTTTCACCCCTCCACTTT. The encoded protein is CASSYSQGGLSPLHF.

The gene calls are TRBV28 and TRBJ2-3; 8 positions match TRBD1. J was trimmed by 4 bases and V by 6 bases; bases with no gene match: 6. CDR1 and CDR2 (germline): MDHEN, SYDVKM. The CDR3 sequence is 14 residues long. The CDR3 is CASRSGGTADTQYF. The CDR3 DNA is TGTGCCAGCAGATCAGGGGGCACGGCAGATACGCAGTATTTT.

V gene TRBV5-1 combines with J gene TRBJ2-1, with TRBD2 matching over 7 bases. The CDR3 runs 16 residues. Unmatched junction bases numbered 13, after V lost 0 bases and J lost 10 bases. Germline V CDR1 and CDR2: SGHRS, YFSETQ. CDR3 loop: CASSLEGRGREEEQFF. The CDR3 DNA sequence: TGCGCCAGCAGCTTGGAGGGGAGGGGCAGGGAAGAAGAGCAGTTCTTC.

In its sample, this clone is large (0.1 to 1%). This rearrangement joins TRBV11-2 to TRBJ1-4; D remains ambiguous. The V and J ends lost 2 bases and 8 bases respectively, with 12 bases between them. The CDR3 contains 14 residues. CDR1 and CDR2 from the germline V gene are SGHAT and FQNNGV. The CDR3 DNA is TGTGCCAGCAGCTTATGGGGAGGAAGGGAAAAACTGTTTTTT. It yields the protein CASSLWGGREKLFF. Full variable domain (remainder filled in from reference TRBV11-2 and TRBJ1-4): EAGVAQSPRYKIIEKRQSVAFWCNPISGHATLYWYQQILGQGPKLLIQFQNNGVVDDSQLPKDRFSAERLKGVDSTLKIQPAKLEDSAVYLCASSLWGGREKLFFGSGTQLSVL.

The chain carries TRBV29-1 and TRBJ2-3; D not resolved. The CDR3 runs to 13 residues. Germline CDR1 and CDR2: SQVTM and ANQGSEA. V was cut by 4 bases and J by 5 bases, with 13 bases left in between. The CDR3 DNA sequence: TGCAGCGTTGGGCACCAGCGTGGAGATACGCAGTATTTT. Protein product: CSVGHQRGDTQYF.

This chain uses TRBV19 with TRBJ1-5; 8 nucleotides line up with TRBD1. Germline lookup yields CDR1 LNHDA and CDR2 SQIVND (reference sequence). V was pared by 1 base and J by 6 bases, with 8 bases of the junction left unmatched. The CDR3 runs 16 residues. The CDR3 spells CASSIGGRGQAQPQHF. Written as DNA, the CDR3 is TGTGCCAGTAGTATAGGGGGCAGGGGGCAGGCTCAGCCCCAGCATTTT.

The J gene is TRBJ1-1, the V gene TRBV6-5; D not certain. V lost 4 bases and J 0 bases, leaving 15 bases between the germline ends. Germline CDR1 is MNHEY and CDR2 is SVGAGI. This CDR3 contains 16 residues. CDR3 in DNA: TGTGCCAGCAGTTCCATACCAAGCGGGGTGAACACTGAAGCTTTCTTT. Its translation is CASSSIPSGVNTEAFF.

This clone has more than one count but fewer than ten. The chain has TRBV29-1 and TRBJ1-2; TRBD1 agrees at 8 bases. This CDR3 is built from 15 residues. The J segment lost 7 bases and the V segment lost 4 bases, leaving 14 bases of the junction unmatched. Germline assignment: CDR1 SQVTM and CDR2 ANQGSEA. The CDR3 loop is CSVVIRGQGASGYTF. The CDR3 region has the DNA TGCAGCGTTGTTATTCGGGGGCAGGGGGCGAGTGGCTACACCTTC. The full variable domain, rest sourced from reference TRBV29-1 and TRBJ1-2, is SAVISQKPSRDICQRGTSLTIQCQVDSQVTMMFWYRQQPGQSLTLIATANQGSEATYESGFVIDKFPISRPNLTFSTLTVSNMSPEDSSIYLCSVVIRGQGASGYTFGSGTRLTVV.

Comments on this clone: Other nucleotide sequences from this sample produce the same CDR3. The V call is TRBV4-1, the J call TRBJ2-3; D gene uncertain. This CDR3 contains 16 residues. Germline loops: CDR1 MGHRA, CDR2 YSYEKL. Deletions cut 4 bases from V and 0 bases from J, with 14 bases between. CDR3 protein: CASSRMTLPSTDTQYF. The CDR3 DNA is TGCGCCAGCAGCCGGATGACTTTGCCCAGCACAGATACGCAGTATTTT.

The CDR3 sequence is CASSLDWRASYEQYF. CDR3 DNA: TGTGCCAGCAGCTTAGATTGGCGGGCTTCCTACGAGCAGTACTTC. The chain has TRBV11-2 and TRBJ2-7; possibly TRBD2 for D (5 bases). The ends were cut back, 0 bases at V and 1 base at J, with 10 bases in the middle. Germline lookup yields CDR1 SGHAT and CDR2 FQNNGV. The CDR3 extends over 15 amino acids.

The gene calls are TRBV28 and TRBJ1-3; 7 nucleotides agree with TRBD1. There are 16 residues in the CDR3. Germline loops: CDR1 MDHEN, CDR2 SYDVKM. Germline trimming cut 6 bases from V and 4 bases from J; bases unmatched to any gene: 12. This CDR3 is CASSPFFTGAGNTIYF. CDR3 DNA: TGTGCCAGCAGCCCTTTTTTCACAGGGGCCGGAAACACCATATATTTT.

This clone has more than one count but fewer than ten. V gene TRBV7-9 combines with J gene TRBJ1-1; D unresolved. The germline V gene encodes CDR1 SEHNR and CDR2 FQNEAQ (reference sequence). The V end lost 1 base, the J end lost 6 bases, and 6 bases lay between the germline ends. The CDR3 contains 12 residues. The DNA of the CDR3 is TGTGCCAGCAGCTTAGGACTATCTGAAGCTTTCTTT. Translated: CASSLGLSEAFF.

The V and J genes are TRBV9 and TRBJ2-1; 7 bases align to TRBD2. The trim removed 4 bases at V and 5 bases at J, leaving 3 bases unmatched. The CDR3 length is 13 residues. Germline CDR1 and CDR2: SGDLS and YYNGEE. CDR3 bases: TGTGCCAGCAGCTTCCGGGGGGACAATGAGCAGTTCTTC. This sequence encodes CASSFRGDNEQFF.